These 22 T cell receptor beta chains share one sample of origin, sequenced in a study of blood T cell repertoires in COVID-19 (TCRdb year 2020). The library was generated by the immunoSEQ multiplex PCR assay. In its TCRdb copy, this immuneACCESS table keeps in-frame sequences only and misses some clones. Where compared with another copy, unresolved V genes explain less than half of these, and the others have no known cause. Recorded for this sample are about 340,000 clones; around four fifths of them occurred a single time. 2.5% to 3% of the sample rests with the top ten. The source material was peripheral blood. The receptors originated from a man aged 25 to 40 with active or convalescent COVID-19.

The rearrangement uses TRBV20-1 and TRBJ1-1; tentative D call: TRBD1 (6 bases). Trimming left V 3 bases short and J 4 bases short, with 24 bases between. The CDR3 contains 17 residues. In germline, CDR1 is DFQATT, CDR2 SNEGSKA (reference sequence). The CDR3: CSASKTGAGAGGTEAFF. The CDR3 DNA follows: TGCAGTGCTAGTAAAACCGGAGCGGGGGCAGGCGGCACTGAAGCTTTCTTT.

The rearrangement links TRBV29-1 to TRBJ1-1; D unresolved. CDR1 is SQVTM and CDR2 is ANQGSEA in the germline V gene. Trimming pared 2 bases from V and 1 base from J, leaving 5 bases between. CDR3 length: 12 amino acids. CDR3 amino acids: CSVESGNTEAFF. The CDR3 coding sequence is TGCAGCGTTGAATCAGGGAACACTGAAGCTTTCTTT.

The chain is built from TRBV13 and TRBJ2-5, with no clear D. This CDR3 is built from 11 residues. Trimming removed 1 base from V and 7 bases from J, with 4 bases in between. Germline loops: CDR1 PRHDT, CDR2 FYEKMQ (reference sequence). The DNA of the CDR3 is TGTGCCAGCAGCTTAGTCGGGACCCAGTACTTC. Translated, it gives CASSLVGTQYF.

The rearrangement joins TRBV10-1 to TRBJ2-7; perhaps TRBD1 as D (6 bases). The CDR3 has 13 amino acids. Per the germline V gene, CDR1 is WNHNN and CDR2 is SYGVQD (reference sequence). V lost 9 bases, J lost 0 bases, and 12 bases lay in between. CDR3 nucleotides: TGCGCCAGAACAGGGTGCCGCTCCTACGAGCAGTACTTC. This translates into CARTGCRSYEQYF.

The chain recombines TRBV6-2 or TRBV6-3 with TRBJ2-3; tentative D call: TRBD2 (5 bases). The CDR3 covers 17 residues. V lost 0 bases and J lost 0, with 13 bases in between. The germline V gene encodes CDR1 MNHEY and CDR2 SVGEGT. CDR3 region: CASSYSGRGRSTDTQYF. The CDR3 bases are TGTGCCAGCAGTTACTCGGGCAGAGGGCGTAGCACAGATACGCAGTATTTT.

The chain uses TRBV6-1 and TRBJ1-2; 9 bases align to TRBD1. CDR1 MNHNS and CDR2 SASEGT come from the germline V gene. This CDR3 comprises 18 residues. The ends lost 2 bases at V and 2 bases at J; junction bases unmatched: 12. The CDR3 nucleotides read TGTGCCAGCAGTGAAAATGTCGGGGGGACAGGGCGAAACTATGGCTACACCTTC. Translating it yields CASSENVGGTGRNYGYTF.

The chain joins TRBV3-1 (or the pseudogene TRBV3-2) to TRBJ1-2, with 9 bases lining up with TRBD1. The length of the CDR3 is 14 residues. CDR1 LGHDT and CDR2 YNNKEL come from the germline V gene (reference sequence). V dropped 1 base and J dropped 7; count of bases not matched to a gene: 4. In DNA, the CDR3 is TGTGCCAGCAGCCAAGCGGACAGGGGAAGTGGCTACACCTTC. Encoded protein: CASSQADRGSGYTF.

This clone was observed a few times. The chain has TRBV25-1 and TRBJ2-1; 13 bases align to TRBD2. This CDR3 region has 15 residues. V was pared by 1 base and J by 7 bases, with 1 base of the junction left unmatched. Germline CDR1 reads MGHDK; CDR2 reads SYGVNS. The CDR3 DNA is TGTGCCAGCAGTGAATGGACTAGCGGGAGAAATGAGCAGTTCTTC. Protein: CASSEWTSGRNEQFF.

The rearrangement uses TRBV4-1 and TRBJ1-4; 7 bases are shared with TRBD1. With V trimmed by 0 bases and J by 6 bases, 4 bases remained unmatched. Germline assignment: CDR1 MGHRA and CDR2 YSYEKL. The CDR3 extends over 15 amino acids. The CDR3 spells CASSQEGGGDEKLFF. CDR3 nucleotide sequence: TGCGCCAGCAGCCAAGAAGGGGGCGGGGATGAAAAACTGTTTTTT.

The rearrangement uses TRBV2 and TRBJ1-1; D is unclear. Germline V lookup: CDR1 SNHLY, CDR2 FYNNEI. The ends were cut back, 7 bases at V and 0 bases at J, with 9 bases in the middle. The CDR3 spans 13 residues. The CDR3 region is CASTWQMNTEAFF. In nucleotides, the CDR3 is TGTGCCAGCACTTGGCAGATGAACACTGAAGCTTTCTTT.

The chain carries TRBV5-1 and TRBJ2-3, with 12 bases matching TRBD1. There are 17 residues in the CDR3. Germline assignment: CDR1 SGHRS and CDR2 YFSETQ. With 3 bases clipped from V and 3 bases from J, the junction kept 8 bases outside the gene matches. CDR3: CASSSPGQGALTDTQYF. The CDR3 coding sequence is TGCGCCAGCAGCTCCCCGGGACAGGGGGCGCTGACAGATACGCAGTATTTT.

The chain carries TRBV27 and TRBJ1-3; TRBD1 is a possible D gene (5 bases). The CDR3 extends over 17 amino acids. Germline values: CDR1 MNHEY, CDR2 SMNVEV (reference sequence). Between the trimmed V and J ends, which lost 10 bases and 4 bases, there was a span of 26 bases. The CDR3 loop is CATKDWRGKQGGNTIYF. The CDR3 DNA reads TGTGCCACCAAAGATTGGCGGGGGAAACAAGGAGGAAACACCATATATTTT.

V and J are TRBV11-2 and TRBJ2-2; 9 positions match TRBD2. V dropped 2 bases and J dropped 6; count of bases not matched to a gene: 7. CDR1 and CDR2 from the germline V gene are SGHAT and FQNNGV. The CDR3 loop spans 16 amino acids. The CDR3 DNA sequence: TGTGCCAGCAGCTTAATACGCGGGAGGGCCCCCGGGGAGCTGTTTTTT. Its protein product is CASSLIRGRAPGELFF.

The chain combines TRBV29-1 with TRBJ2-1, with 7 bases fitting TRBD2. This CDR3 region has 13 residues. The germline gives CDR1 SQVTM, CDR2 ANQGSEA. The V gene end was trimmed by 1 base and the J gene end by 5 bases; junction bases not matched to a gene: 2. The DNA for the CDR3 is TGCAGCGTTGAAGGGGGGGGACACAATGAGCAGTTCTTC. Amino acids: CSVEGGGHNEQFF.

The chain links TRBV5-4 to TRBJ2-7, with 11 bases identical to TRBD2. CDR3 length: 15 amino acids. Germline CDR1 SGHNT, CDR2 YYREEE (reference sequence). Trimming at V came to 4 bases and at J to 2 bases, leaving 5 bases not matched to a gene. The CDR3 bases are TGTGCCAGCAGCCCTCCGGGACTAGCGGCCTACGAGCAGTACTTC. Its translation is CASSPPGLAAYEQYF.

The genes are TRBV24-1 and TRBJ1-2; TRBD1 might be the D (5 bases). Looked up from germline, CDR1 is KGHDR and CDR2 is SFDVKD. CDR3 size: 16 residues. Trimming cost V 3 bases and J 4 bases, with 17 bases left between them. CDR3: CATSDSGAGQFYGYTF. Here the CDR3 DNA reads TGTGCCACCAGTGATAGTGGGGCAGGCCAGTTCTATGGCTACACCTTC.

The CDR3 nucleotides read TGTGCCAGCAGCTTAGAAGAGGCAACTAATGAAAAACTGTTTTTT. Translating gives CASSLEEATNEKLFF. The gene calls are TRBV11-3 and TRBJ1-4, with D uncertain. Per germline, CDR1 SGHNT and CDR2 YENEEA. V lost 0 bases to trimming and J lost 0 bases, with 5 bases between them. The CDR3 contains 15 residues. The full variable domain, rest sourced from reference TRBV11-3 and TRBJ1-4, is EAGVVQSPRYKIIEKKQPVAFWCNPISGHNTLYWYLQNLGQGPELLIRYENEEAVDDSQLPKDRFSAERLKGVDSTLKIQPAELGDSAVYLCASSLEEATNEKLFFGSGTQLSVL.

This chain connects TRBV3-1 (or the pseudogene TRBV3-2) to TRBJ1-2, with TRBD1 as a possible D gene (6 bases). V lost 4 bases, J lost 4 bases, and 16 bases lay in between. This CDR3 region has 15 residues. The germline gives CDR1 LGHDT, CDR2 YNNKEL (reference sequence). CDR3 nucleotide sequence: TGTGCCAGCAGCCGTACTAGGGGGACCATCTATGGCTACACCTTC. Protein: CASSRTRGTIYGYTF.

V and J are TRBV11-2 and TRBJ1-1, with TRBD1 identical over 9 bases. The V gene end was trimmed by 5 bases and the J gene end by 0 bases; junction bases not matched to a gene: 4. Germline V gives CDR1 SGHAT, CDR2 FQNNGV. The CDR3 is 15 residues long. The CDR3 region has the DNA TGTGCCAGCAGCCCGAGGACAGGGGTGAACACTGAAGCTTTCTTT. As protein: CASSPRTGVNTEAFF.

The chain uses TRBV6-6 and TRBJ2-7; 8 bases are shared with TRBD2. Losses at the gene ends were 6 bases for V and 5 bases for J; bases not matched to a gene: 12. This CDR3 is built from 15 residues. Germline CDR1 MNHNY, CDR2 SVGAGI (reference sequence). CDR3 DNA: TGTGCCAGCAGCAGGCGGGAGGCCCTTCGCCACGAGCAGTACTTC. Amino acid sequence: CASSRREALRHEQYF.

This clone has only a few counts. The V and J genes are TRBV5-1 and TRBJ1-3; TRBD1 might be the D (5 bases). CDR1 and CDR2 from the germline V gene are SGHRS and YFSETQ. The V end was cut by 0 bases, the J end by 3 bases, with 10 bases between. The CDR3 runs to 15 residues. The CDR3 coding sequence is TGCGCCAGCAGCTTGGGTCAGGGTAATGGAAACACCATATATTTT. Encoded protein: CASSLGQGNGNTIYF.

The J gene is TRBJ1-3, the V gene TRBV28; tentative D call: TRBD1 (5 bases). This CDR3 comprises 16 residues. V lost 4 bases to trimming and J lost 7 bases, with 20 bases between them. The germline V gene encodes CDR1 MDHEN and CDR2 SYDVKM. The CDR3 is CASSSPGTVARNTIYF. CDR3 sequence (DNA): TGTGCCAGCAGTTCGCCCGGGACTGTGGCACGGAACACCATATATTTT. The complete variable domain, with remaining parts taken from reference TRBV28 and TRBJ1-3, reads DVKVTQSSRYLVKRTGEKVFLECVQDMDHENMFWYRQDPGLGLRLIYFSYDVKMKEKGDIPEGYSVSREKKERFSLILESASTNQTSMYLCASSSPGTVARNTIYFGEGSWLTVV.